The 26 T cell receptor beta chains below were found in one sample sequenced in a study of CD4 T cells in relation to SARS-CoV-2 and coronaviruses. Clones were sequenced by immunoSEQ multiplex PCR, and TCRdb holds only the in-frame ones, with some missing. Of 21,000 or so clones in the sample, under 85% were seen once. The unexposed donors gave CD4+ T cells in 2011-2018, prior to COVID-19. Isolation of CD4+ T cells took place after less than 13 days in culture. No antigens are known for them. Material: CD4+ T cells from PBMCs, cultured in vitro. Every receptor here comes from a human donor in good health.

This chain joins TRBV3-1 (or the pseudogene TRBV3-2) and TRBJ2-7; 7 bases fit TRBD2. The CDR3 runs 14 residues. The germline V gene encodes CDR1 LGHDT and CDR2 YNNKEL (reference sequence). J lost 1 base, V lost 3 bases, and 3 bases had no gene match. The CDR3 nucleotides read TGTGCCAGCAGCCAGAGCGGGGCATCCTACGAGCAGTACTTC. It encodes CASSQSGASYEQYF.

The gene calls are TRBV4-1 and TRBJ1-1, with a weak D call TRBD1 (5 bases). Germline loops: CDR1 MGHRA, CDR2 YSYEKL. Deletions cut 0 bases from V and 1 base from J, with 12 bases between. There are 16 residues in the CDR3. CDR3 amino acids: CASSQDPSGGNTEAFF. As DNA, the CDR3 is TGCGCCAGCAGCCAAGATCCAAGTGGGGGGAACACTGAAGCTTTCTTT.

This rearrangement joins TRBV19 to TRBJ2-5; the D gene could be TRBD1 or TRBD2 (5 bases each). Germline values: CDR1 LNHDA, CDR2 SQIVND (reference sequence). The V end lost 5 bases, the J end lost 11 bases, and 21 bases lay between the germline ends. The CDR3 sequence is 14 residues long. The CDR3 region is CASSAGLQGAGQYF. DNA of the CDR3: TGTGCCAGTAGTGCCGGACTTCAAGGGGCAGGGCAGTACTTC. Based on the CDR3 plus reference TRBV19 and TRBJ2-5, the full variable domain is DGGITQSPKYLFRKEGQNVTLSCEQNLNHDAMYWYRQDPGQGLRLIYYSQIVNDFQKGDIAEGYSVSREKKESFPLTVTSAQKNPTAFYLCASSAGLQGAGQYFGPGTRLLVL.

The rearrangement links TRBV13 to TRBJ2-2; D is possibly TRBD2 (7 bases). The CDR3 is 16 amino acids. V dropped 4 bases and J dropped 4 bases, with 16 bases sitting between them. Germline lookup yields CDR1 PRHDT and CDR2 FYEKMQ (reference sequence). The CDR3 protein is CASSSLGGGPTGELFF. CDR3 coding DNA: TGTGCCAGCAGCTCATTAGGGGGGGGCCCCACCGGGGAGCTGTTTTTT. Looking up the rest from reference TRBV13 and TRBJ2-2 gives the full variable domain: AAGVIQSPRHLIKEKRETATLKCYPIPRHDTVYWYQQGPGQDPQFLISFYEKMQSDKGSIPDRFSAQQFSDYHSELNMSSLELGDSALYFCASSSLGGGPTGELFFGEGSRLTVL.

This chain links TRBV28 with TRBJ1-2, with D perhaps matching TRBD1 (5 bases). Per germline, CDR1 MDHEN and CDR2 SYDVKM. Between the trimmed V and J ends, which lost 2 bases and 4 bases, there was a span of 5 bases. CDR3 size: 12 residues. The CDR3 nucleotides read TGTGCCAGCAGTTTAGACAGCTATGGCTACACCTTC. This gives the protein CASSLDSYGYTF.

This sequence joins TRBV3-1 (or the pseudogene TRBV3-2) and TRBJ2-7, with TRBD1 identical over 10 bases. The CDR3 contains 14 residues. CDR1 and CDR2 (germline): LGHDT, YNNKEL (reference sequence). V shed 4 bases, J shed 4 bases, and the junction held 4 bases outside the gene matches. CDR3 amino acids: CASSRGTGVYEQYF. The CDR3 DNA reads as TGTGCCAGCAGCCGCGGGACAGGGGTATACGAGCAGTACTTC.

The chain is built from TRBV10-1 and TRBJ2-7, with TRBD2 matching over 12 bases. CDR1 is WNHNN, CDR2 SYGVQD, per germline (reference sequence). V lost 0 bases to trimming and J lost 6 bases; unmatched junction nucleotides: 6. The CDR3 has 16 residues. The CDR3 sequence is CASSESTTSGRSEQYF. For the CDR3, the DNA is TGCGCCAGCAGTGAGTCGACGACTAGCGGGAGAAGCGAGCAGTACTTC.

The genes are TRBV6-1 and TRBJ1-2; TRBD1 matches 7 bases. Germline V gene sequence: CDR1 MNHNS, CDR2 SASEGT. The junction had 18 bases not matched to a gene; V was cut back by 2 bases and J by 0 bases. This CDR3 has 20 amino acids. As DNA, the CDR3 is TGTGCCAGCAGTGAAACGCTCATGGGACCCGGGACAGAAGCTAACTATGGCTACACCTTC. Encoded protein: CASSETLMGPGTEANYGYTF.

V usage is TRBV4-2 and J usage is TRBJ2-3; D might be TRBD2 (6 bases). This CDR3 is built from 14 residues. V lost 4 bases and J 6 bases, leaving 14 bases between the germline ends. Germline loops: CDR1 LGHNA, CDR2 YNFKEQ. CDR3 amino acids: CASSRDSQGDTQYF. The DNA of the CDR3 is TGTGCCAGCAGCCGGGACTCCCAGGGCGATACGCAGTATTTT.

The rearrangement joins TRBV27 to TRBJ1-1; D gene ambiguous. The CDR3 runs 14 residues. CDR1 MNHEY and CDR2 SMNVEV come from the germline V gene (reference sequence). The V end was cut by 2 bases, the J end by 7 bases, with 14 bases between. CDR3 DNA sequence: TGTGCCAGCAGTTTACGGCGGACGACGGGTGAAGCTTTCTTT. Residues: CASSLRRTTGEAFF.

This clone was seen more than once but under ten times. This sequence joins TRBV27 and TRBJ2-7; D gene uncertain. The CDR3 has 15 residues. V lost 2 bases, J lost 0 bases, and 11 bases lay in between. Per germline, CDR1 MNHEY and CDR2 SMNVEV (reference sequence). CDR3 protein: CASSLTAGYSYEQYF. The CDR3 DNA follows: TGTGCCAGCAGTTTAACGGCCGGGTACTCCTACGAGCAGTACTTC.

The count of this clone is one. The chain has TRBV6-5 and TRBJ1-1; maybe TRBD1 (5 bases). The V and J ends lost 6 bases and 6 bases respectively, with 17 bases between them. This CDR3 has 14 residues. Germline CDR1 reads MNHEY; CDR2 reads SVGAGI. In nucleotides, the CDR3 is TGTGCCAGCAGCCCAGGGAGAACAGTAGCTGAAGCTTTCTTT. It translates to CASSPGRTVAEAFF.

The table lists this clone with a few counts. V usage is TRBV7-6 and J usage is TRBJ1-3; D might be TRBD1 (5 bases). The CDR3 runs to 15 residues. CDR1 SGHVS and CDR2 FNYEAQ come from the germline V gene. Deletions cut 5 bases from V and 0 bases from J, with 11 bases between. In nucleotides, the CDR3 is TGTGCCAGCAGCACAGCCGGGGGCTCTGGAAACACCATATATTTT. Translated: CASSTAGGSGNTIYF.

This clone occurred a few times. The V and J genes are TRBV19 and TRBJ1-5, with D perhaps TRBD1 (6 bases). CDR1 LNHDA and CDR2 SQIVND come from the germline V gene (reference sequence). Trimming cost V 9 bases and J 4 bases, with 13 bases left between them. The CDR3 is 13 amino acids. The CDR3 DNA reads TGTGCCAGCTTGGACAGAGGGAATCAGCCCCAGCATTTT. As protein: CASLDRGNQPQHF.

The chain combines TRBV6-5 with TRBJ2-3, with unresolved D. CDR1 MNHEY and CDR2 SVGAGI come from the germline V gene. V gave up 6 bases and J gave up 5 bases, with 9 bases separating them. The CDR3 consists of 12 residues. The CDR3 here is CASRAGIDTQYF. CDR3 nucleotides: TGTGCCAGCAGAGCAGGAATAGATACGCAGTATTTT.

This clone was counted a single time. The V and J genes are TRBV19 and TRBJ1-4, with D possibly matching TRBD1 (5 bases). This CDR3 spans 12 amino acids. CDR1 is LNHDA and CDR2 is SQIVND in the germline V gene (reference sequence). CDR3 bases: TGTGCTACACAGGCGGGAAATGAAAAACTGTTTTTT. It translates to CATQAGNEKLFF.

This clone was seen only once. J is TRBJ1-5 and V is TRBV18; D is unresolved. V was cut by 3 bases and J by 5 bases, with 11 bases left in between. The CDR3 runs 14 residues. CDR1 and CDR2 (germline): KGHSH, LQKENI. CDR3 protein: CASSPTNSDQPQHF. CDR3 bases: TGTGCCAGCTCACCTACGAACAGCGATCAGCCCCAGCATTTT.

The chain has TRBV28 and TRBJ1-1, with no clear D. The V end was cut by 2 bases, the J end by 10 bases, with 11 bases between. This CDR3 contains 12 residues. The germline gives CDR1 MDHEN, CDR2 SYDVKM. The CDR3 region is CASSLKYAVAFF. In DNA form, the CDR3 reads TGTGCCAGCAGTTTAAAGTATGCGGTAGCTTTCTTT. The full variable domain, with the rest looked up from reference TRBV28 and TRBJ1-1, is DVKVTQSSRYLVKRTGEKVFLECVQDMDHENMFWYRQDPGLGLRLIYFSYDVKMKEKGDIPEGYSVSREKKERFSLILESASTNQTSMYLCASSLKYAVAFFGQGTRLTVV.

The CDR3 DNA reads as TGTGCCAGCAGCTTAGTCGGGACAGGCATGATCTACACCTTC. Residues: CASSLVGTGMIYTF. The rearrangement links TRBV11-2 to TRBJ1-2; 8 positions match TRBD1. From germline, CDR1 is SGHAT and CDR2 FQNNGV. Trimming took 1 base from V and 10 from J; bases not matched to a gene: 8. The length of the CDR3 is 14 residues.

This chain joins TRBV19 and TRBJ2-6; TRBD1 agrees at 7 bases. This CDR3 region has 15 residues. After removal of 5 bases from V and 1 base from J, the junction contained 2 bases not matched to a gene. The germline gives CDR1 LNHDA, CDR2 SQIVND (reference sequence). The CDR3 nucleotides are TGTGCCAGTAGTCAACAGGGGTCTGGGGCCAACGTCCTGACTTTC. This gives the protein CASSQQGSGANVLTF.

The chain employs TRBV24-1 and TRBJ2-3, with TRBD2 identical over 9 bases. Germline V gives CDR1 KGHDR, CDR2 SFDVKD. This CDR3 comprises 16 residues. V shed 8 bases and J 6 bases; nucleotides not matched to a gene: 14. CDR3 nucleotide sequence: TGTGCCACCAATTTCAATGCGGGAGGGCCAGTCGATACGCAGTATTTT. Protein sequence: CATNFNAGGPVDTQYF.

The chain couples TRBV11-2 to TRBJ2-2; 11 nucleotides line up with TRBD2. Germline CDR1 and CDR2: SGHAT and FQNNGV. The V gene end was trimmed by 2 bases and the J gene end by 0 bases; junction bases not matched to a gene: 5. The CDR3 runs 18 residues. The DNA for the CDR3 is TGTGCCAGCAGCTTAACCGGGACTAGCGGAACGAACACCGGGGAGCTGTTTTTT. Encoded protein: CASSLTGTSGTNTGELFF.

The chain's CDR3 is CASSLYGQGTDTQYF. For the CDR3, the DNA is TGTGCCAGCAGCTTGTATGGTCAGGGAACAGATACGCAGTATTTT. The rearrangement links TRBV5-8 to TRBJ2-3, with a possible D match to TRBD1 (5 bases). This CDR3 has 15 amino acids. Germline CDR1 is SGHTS and CDR2 is YDEGEE. V lost 1 base to trimming and J lost 3 bases, with 12 bases between them.

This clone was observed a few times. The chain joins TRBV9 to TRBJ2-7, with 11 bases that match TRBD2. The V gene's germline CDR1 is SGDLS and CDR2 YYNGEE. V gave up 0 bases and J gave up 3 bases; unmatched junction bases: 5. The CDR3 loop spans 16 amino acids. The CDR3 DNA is TGTGCCAGCAGCGTAGGCAGACTAGCGGGAAACTACGAGCAGTACTTC. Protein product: CASSVGRLAGNYEQYF.

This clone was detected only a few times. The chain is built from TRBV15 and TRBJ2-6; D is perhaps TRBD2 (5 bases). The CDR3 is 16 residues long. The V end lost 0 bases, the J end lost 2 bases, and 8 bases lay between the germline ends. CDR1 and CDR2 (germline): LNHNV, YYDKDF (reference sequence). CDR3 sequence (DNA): TGTGCCACCAGCAGAGATAGGGAGACTGGGGCCAACGTCCTGACTTTC. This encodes CATSRDRETGANVLTF.

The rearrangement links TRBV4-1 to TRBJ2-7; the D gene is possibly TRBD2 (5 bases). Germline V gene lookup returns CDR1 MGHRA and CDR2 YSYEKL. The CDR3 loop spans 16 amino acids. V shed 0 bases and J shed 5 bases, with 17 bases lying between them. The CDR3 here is CASSQDALSGSDEQYF. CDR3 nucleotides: TGCGCCAGCAGCCAAGATGCGCTCAGTGGGAGTGACGAGCAGTACTTC.